Sequencing of this T cell receptor (beta chain) was carried out in a study of blood T cell repertoires in COVID-19. This CDR3 has 15 amino acids. Trimming at V came to 5 bases and at J to 0 bases, leaving 5 bases not matched to a gene. Germline V CDR1 and CDR2: MNHEY, SMNVEV (reference sequence). Method: immunoSEQ multiplex PCR; TCRdb's copy keeps in-frame clones and lacks some. The table shows approximately 85,000 clones, with around 90% occurring only once. The TCR sequence derives from a woman at least 80 years old with active or convalescent COVID-19. The chain links TRBV27 to TRBJ2-3; 7 bases agree with TRBD1. Sequenced material: peripheral blood. This chain's CDR3 is CASSIGTASTDTQYF. CDR3 coding DNA: TGTGCCAGCAGTATAGGGACAGCTAGCACAGATACGCAGTATTTT.